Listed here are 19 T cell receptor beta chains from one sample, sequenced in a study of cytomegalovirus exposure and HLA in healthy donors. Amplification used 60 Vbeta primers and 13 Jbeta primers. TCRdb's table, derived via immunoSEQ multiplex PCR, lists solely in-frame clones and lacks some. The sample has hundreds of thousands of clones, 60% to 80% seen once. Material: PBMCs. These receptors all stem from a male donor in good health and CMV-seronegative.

In nucleotides, the CDR3 is TGTGCCAGCAATGCGGCGGGGGGGCAAAATGAGCAGTTCTTC. Its translation: CASNAAGGQNEQFF. The chain has TRBV2 and TRBJ2-1; 9 bases align to TRBD2. V was clipped by 7 bases and J by 7 bases; unmatched bases: 8. Germline CDR1 and CDR2: SNHLY and FYNNEI. The CDR3 totals 14 residues.

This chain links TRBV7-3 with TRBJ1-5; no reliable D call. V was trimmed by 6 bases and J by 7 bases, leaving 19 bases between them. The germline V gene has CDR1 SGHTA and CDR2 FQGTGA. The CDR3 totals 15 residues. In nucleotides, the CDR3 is TGTGCCAGCAGTCAAGAGTCGGGGTTTTTCCAGCCCCAGCATTTT. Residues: CASSQESGFFQPQHF. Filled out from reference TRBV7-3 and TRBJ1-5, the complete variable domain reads GAGVSQTPSNKVTEKGKYVELRCDPISGHTALYWYRQSLGQGPEFLIYFQGTGAADDSGLPNDRFFAVRPEGSVSTLKIQRTERGDSAVYLCASSQESGFFQPQHFGDGTRLSIL.

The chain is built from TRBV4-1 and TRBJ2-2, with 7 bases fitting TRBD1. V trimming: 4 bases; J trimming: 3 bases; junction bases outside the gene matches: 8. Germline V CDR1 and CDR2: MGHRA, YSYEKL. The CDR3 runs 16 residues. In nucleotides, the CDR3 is TGCGCCAGCAGCCTTATATCGGGACAGTACACCGGGGAGCTGTTTTTT. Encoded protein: CASSLISGQYTGELFF.

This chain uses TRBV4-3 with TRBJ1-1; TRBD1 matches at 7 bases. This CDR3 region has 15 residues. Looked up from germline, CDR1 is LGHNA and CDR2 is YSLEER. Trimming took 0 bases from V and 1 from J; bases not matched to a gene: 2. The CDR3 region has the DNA TGCGCCAGCAGCCAAGAAAGGGGGCGGAACACTGAAGCTTTCTTT. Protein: CASSQERGRNTEAFF.

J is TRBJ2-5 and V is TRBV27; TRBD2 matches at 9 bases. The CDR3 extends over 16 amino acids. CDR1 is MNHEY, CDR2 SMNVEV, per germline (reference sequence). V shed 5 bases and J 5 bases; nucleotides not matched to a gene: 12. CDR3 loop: CASSPSSGEMGETQYF. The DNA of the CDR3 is TGTGCCAGCAGTCCCTCTAGCGGGGAGATGGGGGAGACCCAGTACTTC.

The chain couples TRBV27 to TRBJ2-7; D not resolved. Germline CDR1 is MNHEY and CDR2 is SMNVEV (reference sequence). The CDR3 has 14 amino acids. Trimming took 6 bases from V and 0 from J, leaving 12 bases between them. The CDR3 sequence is CASRPSSSSYEQYF. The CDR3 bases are TGTGCCAGCAGGCCTTCTTCGAGCTCCTACGAGCAGTACTTC.

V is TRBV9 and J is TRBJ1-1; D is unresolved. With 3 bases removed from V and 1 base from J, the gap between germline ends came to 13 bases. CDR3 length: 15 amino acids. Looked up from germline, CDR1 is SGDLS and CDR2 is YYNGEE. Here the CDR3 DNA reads TGTGCCAGCAGCGCCCGCCCTCGGGGGAACACTGAAGCTTTCTTT. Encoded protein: CASSARPRGNTEAFF.

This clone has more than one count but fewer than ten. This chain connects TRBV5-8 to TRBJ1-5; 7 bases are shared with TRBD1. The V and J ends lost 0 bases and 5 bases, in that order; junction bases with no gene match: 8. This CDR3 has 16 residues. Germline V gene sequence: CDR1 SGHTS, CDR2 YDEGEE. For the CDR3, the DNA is TGTGCCAGCAGCTTGGGGGTGACAGGGAAGCATCAGCCCCAGCATTTT. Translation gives CASSLGVTGKHQPQHF.

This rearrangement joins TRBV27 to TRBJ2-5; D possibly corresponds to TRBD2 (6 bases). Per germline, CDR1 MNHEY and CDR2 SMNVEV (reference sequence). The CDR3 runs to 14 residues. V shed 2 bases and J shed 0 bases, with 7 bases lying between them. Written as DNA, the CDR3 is TGTGCCAGCAGTTTACGCGGGGACCAAGAGACCCAGTACTTC. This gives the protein CASSLRGDQETQYF.

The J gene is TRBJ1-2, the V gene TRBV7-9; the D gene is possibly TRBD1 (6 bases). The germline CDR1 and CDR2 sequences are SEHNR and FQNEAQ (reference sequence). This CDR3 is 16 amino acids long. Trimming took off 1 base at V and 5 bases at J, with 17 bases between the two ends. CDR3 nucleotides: TGTGCCAGCAGCTTAGGGACTTCCGGACAGTTGTATGGCTACACCTTC. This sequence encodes CASSLGTSGQLYGYTF. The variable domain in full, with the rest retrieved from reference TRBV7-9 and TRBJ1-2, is DTGVSQNPRHKITKRGQNVTFRCDPISEHNRLYWYRQTLGQGPEFLTYFQNEAQLEKSRLLSDRFSAERPKGSFSTLEIQRTEQGDSAMYLCASSLGTSGQLYGYTFGSGTRLTVV.

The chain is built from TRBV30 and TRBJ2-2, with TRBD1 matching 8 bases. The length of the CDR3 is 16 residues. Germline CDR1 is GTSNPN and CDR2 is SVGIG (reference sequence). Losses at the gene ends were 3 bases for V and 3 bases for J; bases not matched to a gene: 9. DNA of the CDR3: TGTGCCTGGAGGGCATCGGGACAGGCCTACACCGGGGAGCTGTTTTTT. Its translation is CAWRASGQAYTGELFF.

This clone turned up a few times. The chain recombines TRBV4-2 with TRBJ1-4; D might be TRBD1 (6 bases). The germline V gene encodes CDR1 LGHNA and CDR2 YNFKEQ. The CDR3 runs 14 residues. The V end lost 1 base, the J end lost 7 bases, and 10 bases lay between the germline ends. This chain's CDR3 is CASSQVRTAEKLFF. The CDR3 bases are TGTGCCAGCAGCCAAGTTCGGACAGCTGAAAAACTGTTTTTT.

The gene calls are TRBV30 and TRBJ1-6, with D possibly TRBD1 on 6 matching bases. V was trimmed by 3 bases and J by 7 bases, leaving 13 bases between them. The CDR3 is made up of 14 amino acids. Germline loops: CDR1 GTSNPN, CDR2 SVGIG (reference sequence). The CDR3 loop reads CAWSVGQSNSPLHF. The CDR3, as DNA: TGTGCCTGGAGCGTAGGACAGAGCAATTCACCCCTCCACTTT.

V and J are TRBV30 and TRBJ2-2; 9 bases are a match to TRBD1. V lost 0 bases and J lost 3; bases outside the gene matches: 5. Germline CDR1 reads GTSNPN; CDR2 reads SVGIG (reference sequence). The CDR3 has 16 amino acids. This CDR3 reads CAWSVPTGGYTGELFF. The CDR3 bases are TGTGCCTGGAGTGTACCGACAGGGGGTTACACCGGGGAGCTGTTTTTT. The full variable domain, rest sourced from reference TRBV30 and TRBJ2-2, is SQTIHQWPATLVQPVGSPLSLECTVEGTSNPNLYWYRQAAGRGLQLLFYSVGIGQISSEVPQNLSASRPQDRQFILSSKKLLLSDSGFYLCAWSVPTGGYTGELFFGEGSRLTVL.

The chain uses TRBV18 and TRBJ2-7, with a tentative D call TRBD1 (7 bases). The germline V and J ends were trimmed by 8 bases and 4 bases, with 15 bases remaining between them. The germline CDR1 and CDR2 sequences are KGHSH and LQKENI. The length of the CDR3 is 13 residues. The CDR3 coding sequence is TGTGCCAGCCGCGGGACAGCGGCTTACGAGCAGTACTTC. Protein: CASRGTAAYEQYF.

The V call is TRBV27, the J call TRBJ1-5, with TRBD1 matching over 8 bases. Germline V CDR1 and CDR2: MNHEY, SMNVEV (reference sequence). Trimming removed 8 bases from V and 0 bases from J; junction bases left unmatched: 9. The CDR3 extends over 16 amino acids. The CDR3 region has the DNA TGTGCCAGCTCCGACAGGGGCTTCTATAGCAATCAGCCCCAGCATTTT. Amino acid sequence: CASSDRGFYSNQPQHF.

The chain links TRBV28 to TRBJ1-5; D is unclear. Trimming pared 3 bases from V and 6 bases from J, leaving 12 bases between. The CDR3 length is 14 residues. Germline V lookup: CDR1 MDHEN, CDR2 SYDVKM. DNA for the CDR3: TGTGCCAGCAGTTTCGGGTCTGGTGGTCAGCCCCAGCATTTT. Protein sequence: CASSFGSGGQPQHF.

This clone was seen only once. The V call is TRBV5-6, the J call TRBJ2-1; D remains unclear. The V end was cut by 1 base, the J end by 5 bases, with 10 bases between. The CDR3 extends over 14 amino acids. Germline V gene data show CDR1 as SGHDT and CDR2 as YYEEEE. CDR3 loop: CASSLYLADNEQFF. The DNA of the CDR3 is TGTGCCAGCAGCTTGTATCTGGCCGACAATGAGCAGTTCTTC. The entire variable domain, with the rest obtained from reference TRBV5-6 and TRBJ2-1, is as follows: DAGVTQSPTHLIKTRGQQVTLRCSPKSGHDTVSWYQQALGQGPQFIFQYYEEEERQRGNFPDRFSGHQFPNYSSELNVNALLLGDSALYLCASSLYLADNEQFFGPGTRLTVL.

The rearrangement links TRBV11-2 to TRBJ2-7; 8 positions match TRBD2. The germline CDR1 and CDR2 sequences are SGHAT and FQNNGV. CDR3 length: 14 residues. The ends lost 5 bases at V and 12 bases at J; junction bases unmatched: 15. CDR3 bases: TGTGCCAGCAGCCCTTTAGGGCGGGAGGCGAGCGCGTACTTC. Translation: CASSPLGREASAYF.